The 18 T cell receptor beta chains below all came from one sample that was sequenced in a study of CXCR3-negative and CXCR3-positive naive CD8 T cells. The TRB cDNA libraries were prepared by 5' RACE with UMI labels. TCRdb re-called the 5' RACE reads and shows each CDR3 protein once, DNA omitted. Recorded for this sample: approximately 88,000 distinct CDR3 sequences. Sequencing used naive CXCR3- CD8+ T cells from blood. Specified subset: CD45RO-CCR7+CD27+CD95- naive CD8+ T cells lacking CXCR3 (TNR3-). Source of these receptors: a human donor in good health. Some clones in this sample may be carry-over from other donors' samples.

The chain combines TRBV6-5 with TRBJ2-6; there is no DNA to check the TCRdb D call of TRBD1. Germline assignment: CDR1 MNHEY and CDR2 SVGAGI. The CDR3 runs 18 residues. The CDR3 loop reads CASSARTGEVSGANVLTF.

The chain has TRBV6-6 and TRBJ2-3. CDR1 and CDR2 (germline): MNHNY, SVGAGI (reference sequence). CDR3 size: 13 residues. CDR3 loop: CASTIHSTDTQYF.

The chain couples TRBV12-3 or TRBV12-4 to TRBJ2-7; TCRdb's D gene call, TRBD2, goes unchecked for lack of DNA. The CDR3 extends over 13 amino acids. This CDR3 is CASSIFEGNEQYF.

J is TRBJ2-2 and V is TRBV5-5; TCRdb designates TRBD1, a call that cannot be tested without DNA. CDR1 and CDR2 from the germline V gene are SGHKS and YYEKEE (reference sequence). CDR3 length: 15 residues. CDR3 in amino acids: CASRPGAAYTGELFF.

The chain joins TRBV29-1 to TRBJ2-7; TCRdb proposes TRBD1, but this gene call is untestable without DNA. Germline lookup yields CDR1 SQVTM and CDR2 ANQGSEA. CDR3 length: 12 residues. The CDR3 region is CSVSPSGYEQYF.

This sequence joins TRBV28 and TRBJ2-1; with no DNA, the TCRdb D assignment of TRBD2 cannot be verified. This CDR3 has 13 amino acids. CDR1 and CDR2 (germline): MDHEN, SYDVKM. The chain's CDR3 is CASSLGRGIEQFF.

The rearrangement joins TRBV29-1 to TRBJ2-4; TCRdb returns TRBD2, unconfirmable since there is no DNA. The CDR3 is 14 amino acids. CDR1 is SQVTM, CDR2 ANQGSEA, per germline. CDR3 in amino acids: CSAVTSVAKNIQYF.

CDR3 residues: CSVAIPGQGLNNEQFF. V usage is TRBV29-1 and J usage is TRBJ2-1; TCRdb proposes TRBD1, but this gene call is untestable without DNA. This CDR3 contains 16 residues. CDR1 SQVTM and CDR2 ANQGSEA come from the germline V gene.

The V gene is TRBV13, the J gene TRBJ1-2; TCRdb calls TRBD1, which cannot be checked without DNA. This CDR3 has 15 residues. Germline V gene lookup returns CDR1 PRHDT and CDR2 FYEKMQ (reference sequence). CDR3 region: CASSLRTGGLYGYTF. The full variable domain, its missing parts supplied by reference TRBV13 and TRBJ1-2, is AAGVIQSPRHLIKEKRETATLKCYPIPRHDTVYWYQQGPGQDPQFLISFYEKMQSDKGSIPDRFSAQQFSDYHSELNMSSLELGDSALYFCASSLRTGGLYGYTFGSGTRLTVV.

The CDR3: CSAVHPGLVWETQYF. This chain joins TRBV29-1 and TRBJ2-5; TCRdb returns TRBD2, unconfirmable since there is no DNA. This CDR3 has 15 amino acids. Germline loops: CDR1 SQVTM, CDR2 ANQGSEA.

The gene calls are TRBV12-3 or TRBV12-4 and TRBJ2-1; TCRdb picks TRBD1, but there is no DNA to check that call. The CDR3 extends over 14 amino acids. The CDR3 protein is CASSDFGRGNEQFF.

This chain connects TRBV5-1 to TRBJ2-7; as DNA is missing, the TRBD1 call by TCRdb cannot be tested. Looked up from germline, CDR1 is SGHRS and CDR2 is YFSETQ. This CDR3 is 15 amino acids long. CDR3 sequence: CASSEEPGQTYEQYF.

V usage is TRBV4-2 and J usage is TRBJ1-1; there is no DNA to check the TCRdb D call of TRBD1. Germline V CDR1 and CDR2: LGHNA, YNFKEQ. The CDR3 is made up of 16 amino acids. The CDR3 sequence: CASSLDPTVLNTEAFF.

The gene calls are TRBV29-1 and TRBJ2-3; with no DNA, the TCRdb D assignment of TRBD2 cannot be verified. Germline V lookup: CDR1 SQVTM, CDR2 ANQGSEA. This CDR3 region has 15 residues. CDR3: CSVEYGSGSIDTQYF.

This chain connects TRBV29-1 to TRBJ1-4; the D gene TCRdb calls, TRBD1, cannot be checked with no DNA. Germline V CDR1 and CDR2: SQVTM, ANQGSEA. The CDR3 is 12 residues long. The CDR3 is CSVEDWDGKLFF.

This rearrangement joins TRBV3-1 to TRBJ1-1; the D gene TCRdb calls, TRBD1, cannot be checked with no DNA. The CDR3 loop spans 17 amino acids. The germline CDR1 and CDR2 sequences are LGHDT and YNNKEL (reference sequence). The CDR3 loop reads CASSQVGTGEMNTEAFF.

The genes are TRBV29-1 and TRBJ1-2; the TCRdb call, TRBD1, lacks DNA for checking. There are 16 residues in the CDR3. Germline V gene data show CDR1 as SQVTM and CDR2 as ANQGSEA. CDR3 residues: CSVADYGADPNYGYTF.

The CDR3 is CASSLFRFDGYTF. V is TRBV28 and J is TRBJ1-2. The CDR3 extends over 13 amino acids. In germline, CDR1 is MDHEN, CDR2 SYDVKM.